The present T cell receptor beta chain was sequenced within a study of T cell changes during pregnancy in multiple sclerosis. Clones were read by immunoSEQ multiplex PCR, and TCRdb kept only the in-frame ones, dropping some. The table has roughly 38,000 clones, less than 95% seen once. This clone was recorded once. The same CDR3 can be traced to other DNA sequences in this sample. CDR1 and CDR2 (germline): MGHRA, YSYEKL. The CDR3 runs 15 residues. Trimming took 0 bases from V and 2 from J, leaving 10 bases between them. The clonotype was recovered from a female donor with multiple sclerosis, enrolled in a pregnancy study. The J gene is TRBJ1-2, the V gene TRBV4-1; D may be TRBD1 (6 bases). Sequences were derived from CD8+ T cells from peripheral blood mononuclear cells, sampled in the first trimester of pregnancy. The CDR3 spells CASSQDNRENYGYTF. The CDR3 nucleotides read TGCGCCAGCAGCCAAGATAACAGGGAGAACTATGGCTACACCTTC.